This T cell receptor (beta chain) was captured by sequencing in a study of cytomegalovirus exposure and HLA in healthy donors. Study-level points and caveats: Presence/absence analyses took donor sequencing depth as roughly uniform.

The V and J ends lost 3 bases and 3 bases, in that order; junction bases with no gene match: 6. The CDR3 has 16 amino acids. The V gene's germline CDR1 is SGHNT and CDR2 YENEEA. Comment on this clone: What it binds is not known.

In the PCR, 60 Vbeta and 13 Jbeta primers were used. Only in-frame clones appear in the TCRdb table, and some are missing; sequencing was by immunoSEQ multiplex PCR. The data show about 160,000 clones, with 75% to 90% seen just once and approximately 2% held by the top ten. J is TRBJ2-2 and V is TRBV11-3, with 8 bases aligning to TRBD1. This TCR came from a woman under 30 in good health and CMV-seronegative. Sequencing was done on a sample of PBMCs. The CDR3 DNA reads TGTGCCAGCAGCTTGGGAAACAGGGGGGACACCGGGGAGCTGTTTTTT. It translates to CASSLGNRGDTGELFF.